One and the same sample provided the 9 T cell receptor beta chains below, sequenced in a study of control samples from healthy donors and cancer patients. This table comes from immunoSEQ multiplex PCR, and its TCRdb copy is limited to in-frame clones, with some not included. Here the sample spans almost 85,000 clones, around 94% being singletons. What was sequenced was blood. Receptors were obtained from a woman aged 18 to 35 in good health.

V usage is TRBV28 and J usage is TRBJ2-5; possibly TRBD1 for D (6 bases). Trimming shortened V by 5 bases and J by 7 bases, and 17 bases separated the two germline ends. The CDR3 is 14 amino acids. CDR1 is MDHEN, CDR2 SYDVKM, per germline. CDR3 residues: CASSIRTVMGTQYF. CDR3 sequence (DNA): TGTGCCAGCAGTATCCGGACAGTCATGGGGACCCAGTACTTC.

This CDR3 reads CTSSRGTSGRTGYEQYF. The CDR3 DNA reads as TGCACCAGCAGCCGAGGGACTAGCGGGAGGACGGGGTACGAGCAGTACTTC. The J gene is TRBJ2-7, the V gene TRBV1; the table's D gene call, TRBD2, was not cross checked with the DNA. TRBV1 is deemed a pseudogene. The length of the CDR3 is 17 residues.

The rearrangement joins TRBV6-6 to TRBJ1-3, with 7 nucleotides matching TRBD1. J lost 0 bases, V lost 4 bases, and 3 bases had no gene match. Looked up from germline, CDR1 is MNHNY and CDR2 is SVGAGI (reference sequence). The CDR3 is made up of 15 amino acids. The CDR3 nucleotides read TGTGCCAGCAGTTGGGACAGACTCTCTGGAAACACCATATATTTT. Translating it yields CASSWDRLSGNTIYF.

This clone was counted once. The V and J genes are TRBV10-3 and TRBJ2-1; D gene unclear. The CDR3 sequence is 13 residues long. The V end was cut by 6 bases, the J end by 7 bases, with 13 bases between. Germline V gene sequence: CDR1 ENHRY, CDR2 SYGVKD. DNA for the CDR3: TGTGCCATCAGGGCCGGTACTGTTAATGAGCAGTTCTTC. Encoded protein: CAIRAGTVNEQFF.

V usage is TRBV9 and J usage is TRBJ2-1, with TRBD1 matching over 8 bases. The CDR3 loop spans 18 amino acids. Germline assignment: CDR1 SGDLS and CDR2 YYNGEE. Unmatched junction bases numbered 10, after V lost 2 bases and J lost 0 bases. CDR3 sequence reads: CASSVSGTGLSSYNEQFF. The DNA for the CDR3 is TGTGCCAGCAGCGTCTCCGGGACAGGCCTCAGCTCCTACAATGAGCAGTTCTTC.

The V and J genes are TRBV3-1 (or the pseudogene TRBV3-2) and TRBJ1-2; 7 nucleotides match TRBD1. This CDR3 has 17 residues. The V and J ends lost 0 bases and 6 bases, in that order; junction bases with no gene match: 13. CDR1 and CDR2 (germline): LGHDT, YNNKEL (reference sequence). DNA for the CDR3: TGTGCCAGCAGCCAAGATGTTTTTTTTACAGGGGTCGATGGCTACACCTTC. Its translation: CASSQDVFFTGVDGYTF.

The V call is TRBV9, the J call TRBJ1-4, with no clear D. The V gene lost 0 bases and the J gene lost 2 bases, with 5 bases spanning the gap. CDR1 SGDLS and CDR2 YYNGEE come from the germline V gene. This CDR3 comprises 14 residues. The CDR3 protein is CASSVGPTNEKLFF. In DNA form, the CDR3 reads TGTGCCAGCAGCGTAGGCCCGACTAATGAAAAACTGTTTTTT.

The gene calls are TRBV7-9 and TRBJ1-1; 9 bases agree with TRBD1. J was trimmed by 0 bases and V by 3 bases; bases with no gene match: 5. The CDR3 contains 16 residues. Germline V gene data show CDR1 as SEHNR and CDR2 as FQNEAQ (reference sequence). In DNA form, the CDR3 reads TGTGCCAGCAGCTTGGGGACAGGGAACATGAACACTGAAGCTTTCTTT. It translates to CASSLGTGNMNTEAFF.

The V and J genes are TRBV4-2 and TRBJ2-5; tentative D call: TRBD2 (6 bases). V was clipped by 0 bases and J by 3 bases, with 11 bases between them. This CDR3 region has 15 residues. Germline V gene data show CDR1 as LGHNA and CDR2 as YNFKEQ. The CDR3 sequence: CASSQEGGVEETQYF. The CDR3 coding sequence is TGTGCCAGCAGCCAAGAGGGGGGAGTAGAAGAGACCCAGTACTTC.